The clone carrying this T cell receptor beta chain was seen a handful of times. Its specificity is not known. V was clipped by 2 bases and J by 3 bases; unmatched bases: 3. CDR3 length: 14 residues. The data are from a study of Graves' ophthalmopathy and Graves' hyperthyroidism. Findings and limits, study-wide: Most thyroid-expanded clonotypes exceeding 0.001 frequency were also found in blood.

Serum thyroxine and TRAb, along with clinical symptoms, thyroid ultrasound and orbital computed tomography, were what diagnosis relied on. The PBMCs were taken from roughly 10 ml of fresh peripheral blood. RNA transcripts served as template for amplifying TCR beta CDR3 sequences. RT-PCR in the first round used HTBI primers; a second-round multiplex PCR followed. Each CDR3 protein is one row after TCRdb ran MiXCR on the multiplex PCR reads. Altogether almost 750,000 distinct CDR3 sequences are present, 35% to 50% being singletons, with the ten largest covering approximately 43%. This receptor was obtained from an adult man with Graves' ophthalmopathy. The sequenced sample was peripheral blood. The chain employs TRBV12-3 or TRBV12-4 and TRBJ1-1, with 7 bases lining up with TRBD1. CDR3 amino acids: CASSLSGQHTEAFF. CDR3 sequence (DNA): TGTGCCAGCAGTTTATCGGGACAGCACACTGAAGCTTTCTTT.